This T cell receptor beta chain appears in the sequencing data of a study of cytomegalovirus exposure and HLA in healthy donors. Trimming shortened V by 0 bases and J by 8 bases, and 9 bases separated the two germline ends. The CDR3 runs to 13 residues. Per the germline V gene, CDR1 is SGDLS and CDR2 is YYNGEE. This clone turned up a few times. The PCR made use of 60 Vbeta and 13 Jbeta primers. Using immunoSEQ multiplex PCR, the repertoire was profiled, and TCRdb retains in-frame clones only, with some absent. The data hold approximately 160,000 clones, with 78% observed a single time. The rearrangement uses TRBV9 and TRBJ1-3; tentatively, D is TRBD1 (5 bases). The sequence was collected from a woman aged 45 to 65 in good health and CMV-seropositive. Sequenced: PBMCs. The chain's CDR3 is CASSVGQTDTIYF. CDR3 DNA sequence: TGTGCCAGCAGCGTAGGTCAGACAGACACCATATATTTT. The full variable domain, in which reference TRBV9 and TRBJ1-3 provide the parts outside the CDR3, is DSGVTQTPKHLITATGQRVTLRCSPRSGDLSVYWYQQSLDQGLQFLIQYYNGEERAKGNILERFSAQQFPDLHSELNLSSLELGDSALYFCASSVGQTDTIYFGEGSWLTVV.